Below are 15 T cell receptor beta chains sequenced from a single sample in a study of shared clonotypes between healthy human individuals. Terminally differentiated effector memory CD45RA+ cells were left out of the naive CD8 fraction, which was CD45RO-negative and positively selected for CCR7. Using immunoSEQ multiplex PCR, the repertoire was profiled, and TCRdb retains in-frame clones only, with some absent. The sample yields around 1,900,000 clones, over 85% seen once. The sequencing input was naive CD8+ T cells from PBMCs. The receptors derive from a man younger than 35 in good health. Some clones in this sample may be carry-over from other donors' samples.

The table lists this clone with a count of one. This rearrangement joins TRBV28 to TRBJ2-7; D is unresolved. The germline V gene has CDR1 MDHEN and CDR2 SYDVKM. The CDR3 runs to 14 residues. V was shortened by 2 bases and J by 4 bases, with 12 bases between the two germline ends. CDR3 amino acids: CASSLDFGDYEQYF. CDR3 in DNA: TGTGCCAGCAGTTTAGATTTTGGGGATTACGAGCAGTACTTC. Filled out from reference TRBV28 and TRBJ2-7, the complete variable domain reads DVKVTQSSRYLVKRTGEKVFLECVQDMDHENMFWYRQDPGLGLRLIYFSYDVKMKEKGDIPEGYSVSREKKERFSLILESASTNQTSMYLCASSLDFGDYEQYFGPGTRLTVT.

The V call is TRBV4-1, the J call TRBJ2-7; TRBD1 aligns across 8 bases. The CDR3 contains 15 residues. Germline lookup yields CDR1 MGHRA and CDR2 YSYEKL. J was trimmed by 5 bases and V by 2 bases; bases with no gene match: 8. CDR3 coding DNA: TGCGCCAGCAGCCAAATCAACGACAGGGGCCACGAGCAGTACTTC. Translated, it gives CASSQINDRGHEQYF.

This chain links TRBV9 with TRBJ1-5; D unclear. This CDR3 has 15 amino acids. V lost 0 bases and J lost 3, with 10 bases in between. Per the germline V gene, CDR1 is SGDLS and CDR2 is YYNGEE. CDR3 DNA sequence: TGTGCCAGCAGCGTAGATGGGGTGGCCAATCAGCCCCAGCATTTT. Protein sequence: CASSVDGVANQPQHF.

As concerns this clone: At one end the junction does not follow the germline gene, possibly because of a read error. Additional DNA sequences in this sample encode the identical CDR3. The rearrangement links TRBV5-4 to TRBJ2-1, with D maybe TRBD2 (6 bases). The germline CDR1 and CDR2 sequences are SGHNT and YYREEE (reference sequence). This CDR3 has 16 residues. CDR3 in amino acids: CASSLDRDFSYNEQFF. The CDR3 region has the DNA TGTGCCAGCAGCTTGGATAGGGACTTCTCCTACAATGAGCAATTCTTC.

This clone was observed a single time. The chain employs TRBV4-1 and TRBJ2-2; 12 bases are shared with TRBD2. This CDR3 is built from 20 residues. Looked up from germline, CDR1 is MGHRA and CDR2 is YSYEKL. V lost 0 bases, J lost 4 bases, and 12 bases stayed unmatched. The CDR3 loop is CASSQDPTSGRGYGTGELFF. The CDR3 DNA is TGCGCCAGCAGCCAAGACCCGACTAGCGGGAGAGGTTATGGCACCGGGGAGCTGTTTTTT.

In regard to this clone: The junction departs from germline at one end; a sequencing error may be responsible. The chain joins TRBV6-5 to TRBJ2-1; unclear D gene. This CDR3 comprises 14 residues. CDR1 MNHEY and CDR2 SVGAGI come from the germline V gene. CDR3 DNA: TGTGCCAGCAGCCTAAGGGCCTCCAACAATGAGCAGTTCTTC. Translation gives CASSLRASNNEQFF.

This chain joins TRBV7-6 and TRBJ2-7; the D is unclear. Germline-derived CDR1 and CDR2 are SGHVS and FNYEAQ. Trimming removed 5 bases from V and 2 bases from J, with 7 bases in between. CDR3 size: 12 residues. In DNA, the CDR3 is TGTGCCAGCAGCCTTGACACCTACGAGCAGTACTTC. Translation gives CASSLDTYEQYF.

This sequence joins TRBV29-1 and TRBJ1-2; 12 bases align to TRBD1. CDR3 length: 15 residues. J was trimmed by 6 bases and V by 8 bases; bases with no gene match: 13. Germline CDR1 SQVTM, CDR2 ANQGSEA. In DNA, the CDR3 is TGCAGCTCTGACACCGGGACAGGGGGCATCAATGGCTACACCTTC. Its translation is CSSDTGTGGINGYTF.

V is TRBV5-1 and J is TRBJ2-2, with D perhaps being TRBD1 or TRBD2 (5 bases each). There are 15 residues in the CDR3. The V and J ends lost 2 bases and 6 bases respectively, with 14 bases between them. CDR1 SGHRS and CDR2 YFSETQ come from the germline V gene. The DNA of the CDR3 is TGCGCCAGCAGCTTCTCATCGGGGACCGCCGGGGAGCTGTTTTTT. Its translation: CASSFSSGTAGELFF.

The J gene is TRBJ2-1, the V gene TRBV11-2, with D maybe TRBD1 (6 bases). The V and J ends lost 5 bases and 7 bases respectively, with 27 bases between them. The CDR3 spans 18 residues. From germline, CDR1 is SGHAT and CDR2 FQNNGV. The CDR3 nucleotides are TGTGCCAGCAGCACCAGGGCAACAGGGTCAAGGTGGCGGAATGAGCAGTTCTTC. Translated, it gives CASSTRATGSRWRNEQFF.

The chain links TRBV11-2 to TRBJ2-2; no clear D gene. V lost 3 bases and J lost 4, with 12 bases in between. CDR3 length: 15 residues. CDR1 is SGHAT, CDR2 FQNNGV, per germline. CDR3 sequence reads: CASSLEHFSTGELFF. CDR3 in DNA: TGTGCCAGCAGCTTGGAGCACTTTTCCACCGGGGAGCTGTTTTTT. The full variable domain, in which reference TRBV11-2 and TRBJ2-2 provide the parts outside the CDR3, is EAGVAQSPRYKIIEKRQSVAFWCNPISGHATLYWYQQILGQGPKLLIQFQNNGVVDDSQLPKDRFSAERLKGVDSTLKIQPAKLEDSAVYLCASSLEHFSTGELFFGEGSRLTVL.

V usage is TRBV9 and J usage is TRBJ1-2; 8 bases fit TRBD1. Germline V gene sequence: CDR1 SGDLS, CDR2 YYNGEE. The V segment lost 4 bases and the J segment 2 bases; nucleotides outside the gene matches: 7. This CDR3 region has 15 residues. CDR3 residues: CASSIGQGPNYGYTF. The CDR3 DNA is TGTGCCAGCAGCATCGGACAGGGACCGAACTATGGCTACACCTTC.

CDR3 in DNA: TGTGCCAGCAGCCAAGAGCTAGTGGGACAGCCCTATGGCTACACCTTC. This encodes CASSQELVGQPYGYTF. The chain combines TRBV4-2 with TRBJ1-2, with 7 bases that match TRBD1. Trimming took 0 bases from V and 4 from J; bases not matched to a gene: 8. The CDR3 covers 16 residues. Germline values: CDR1 LGHNA, CDR2 YNFKEQ.

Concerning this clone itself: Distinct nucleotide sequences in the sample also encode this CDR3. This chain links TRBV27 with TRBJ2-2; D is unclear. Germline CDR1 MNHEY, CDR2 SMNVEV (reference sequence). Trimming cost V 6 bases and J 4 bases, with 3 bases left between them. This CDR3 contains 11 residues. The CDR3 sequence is CASRSTGELFF. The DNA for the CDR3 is TGTGCCAGCAGGAGCACCGGGGAGCTGTTTTTT.

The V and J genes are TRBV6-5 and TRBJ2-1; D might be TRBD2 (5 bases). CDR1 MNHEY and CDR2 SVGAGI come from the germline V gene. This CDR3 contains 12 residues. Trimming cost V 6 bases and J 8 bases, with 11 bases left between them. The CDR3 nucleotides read TGTGCCAGCAGCCGTGCCGGGGATGAGCAGTTCTTC. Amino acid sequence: CASSRAGDEQFF.